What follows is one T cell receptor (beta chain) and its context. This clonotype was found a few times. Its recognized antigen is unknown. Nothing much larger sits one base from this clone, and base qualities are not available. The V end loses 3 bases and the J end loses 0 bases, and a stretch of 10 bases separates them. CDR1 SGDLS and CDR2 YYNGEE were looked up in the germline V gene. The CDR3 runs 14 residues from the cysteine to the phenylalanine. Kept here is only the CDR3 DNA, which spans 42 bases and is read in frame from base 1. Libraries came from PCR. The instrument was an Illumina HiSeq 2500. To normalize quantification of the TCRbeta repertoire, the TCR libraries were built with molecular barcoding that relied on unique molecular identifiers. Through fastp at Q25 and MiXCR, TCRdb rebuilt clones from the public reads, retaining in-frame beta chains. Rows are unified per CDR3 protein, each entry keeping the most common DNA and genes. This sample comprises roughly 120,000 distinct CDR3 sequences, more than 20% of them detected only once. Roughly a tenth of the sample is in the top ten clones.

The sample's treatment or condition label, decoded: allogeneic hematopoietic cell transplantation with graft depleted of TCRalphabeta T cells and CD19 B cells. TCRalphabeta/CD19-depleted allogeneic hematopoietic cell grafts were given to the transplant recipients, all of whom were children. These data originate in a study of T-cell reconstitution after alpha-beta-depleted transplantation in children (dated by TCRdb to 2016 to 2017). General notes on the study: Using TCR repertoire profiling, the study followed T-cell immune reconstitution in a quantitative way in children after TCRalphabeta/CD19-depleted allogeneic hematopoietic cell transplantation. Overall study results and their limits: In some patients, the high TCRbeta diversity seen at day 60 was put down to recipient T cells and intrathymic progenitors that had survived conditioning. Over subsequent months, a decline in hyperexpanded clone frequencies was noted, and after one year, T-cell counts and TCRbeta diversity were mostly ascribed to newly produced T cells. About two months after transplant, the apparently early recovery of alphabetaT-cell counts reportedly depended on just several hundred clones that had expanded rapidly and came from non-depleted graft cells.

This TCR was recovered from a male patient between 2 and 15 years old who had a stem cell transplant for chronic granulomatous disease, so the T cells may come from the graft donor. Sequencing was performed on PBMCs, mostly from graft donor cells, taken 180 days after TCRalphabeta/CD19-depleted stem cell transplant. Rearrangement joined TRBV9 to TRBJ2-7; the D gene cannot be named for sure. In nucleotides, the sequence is TGTGCCAGCAGCGGGGATTTCAGCTCCTACGAGCAGTACTTC. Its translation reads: CASSGDFSSYEQYF.